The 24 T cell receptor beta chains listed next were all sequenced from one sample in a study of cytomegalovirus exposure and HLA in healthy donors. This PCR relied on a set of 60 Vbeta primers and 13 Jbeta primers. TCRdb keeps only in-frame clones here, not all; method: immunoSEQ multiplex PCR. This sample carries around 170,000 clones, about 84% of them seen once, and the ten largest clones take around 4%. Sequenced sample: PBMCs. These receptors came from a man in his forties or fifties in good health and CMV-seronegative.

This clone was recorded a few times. The DNA of the CDR3 is TGTGCCAGCAGTAGGGACAGGGAAAGTTCACCCCTCCACTTT. This gives the protein CASSRDRESSPLHF. The chain uses TRBV2 and TRBJ1-6; the match to TRBD1 covers 9 bases. Germline lookup yields CDR1 SNHLY and CDR2 FYNNEI. This CDR3 is 14 amino acids long. V lost 5 bases to trimming and J lost 9 bases; unmatched junction nucleotides: 5.

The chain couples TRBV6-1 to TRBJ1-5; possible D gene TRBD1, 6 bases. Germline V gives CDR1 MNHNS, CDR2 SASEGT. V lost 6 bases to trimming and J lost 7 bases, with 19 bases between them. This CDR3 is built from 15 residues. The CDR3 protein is CASRKGLQGLQPQHF. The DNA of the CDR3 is TGTGCCAGCAGAAAAGGCTTACAGGGCCTCCAGCCCCAGCATTTT.

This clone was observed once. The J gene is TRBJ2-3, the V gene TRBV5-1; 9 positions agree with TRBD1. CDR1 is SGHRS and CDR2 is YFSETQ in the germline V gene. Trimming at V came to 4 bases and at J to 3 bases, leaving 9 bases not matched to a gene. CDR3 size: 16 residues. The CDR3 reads CASSVPTTGGTDTQYF. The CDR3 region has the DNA TGCGCCAGCAGCGTGCCTACGACAGGGGGGACAGATACGCAGTATTTT.

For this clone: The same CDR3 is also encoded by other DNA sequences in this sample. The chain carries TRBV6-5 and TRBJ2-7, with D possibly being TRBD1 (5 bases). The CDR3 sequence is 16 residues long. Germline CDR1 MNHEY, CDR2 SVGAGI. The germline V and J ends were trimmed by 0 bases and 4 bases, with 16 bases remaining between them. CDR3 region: CASSYSSKGPWYEQYF. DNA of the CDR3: TGTGCCAGCAGTTACTCCTCGAAGGGGCCGTGGTACGAGCAGTACTTC.

CDR3 in amino acids: CASSLAGGMNTEAFF. The CDR3 nucleotides read TGTGCCAGCAGCTTGGCGGGGGGCATGAACACTGAAGCTTTCTTT. The chain couples TRBV5-8 to TRBJ1-1; tentative D call: TRBD1 (6 bases). Trimming took 0 bases from V and 0 from J, leaving 9 bases between them. The CDR3 length is 15 residues. Germline V CDR1 and CDR2: SGHTS, YDEGEE.

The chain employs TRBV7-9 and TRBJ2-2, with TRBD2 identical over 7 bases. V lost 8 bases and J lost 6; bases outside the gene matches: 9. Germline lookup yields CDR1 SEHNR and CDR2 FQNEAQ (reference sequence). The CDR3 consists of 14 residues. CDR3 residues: CASAGDLTSGELFF. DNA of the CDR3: TGTGCCAGCGCGGGGGACCTCACGTCCGGGGAGCTGTTTTTT.

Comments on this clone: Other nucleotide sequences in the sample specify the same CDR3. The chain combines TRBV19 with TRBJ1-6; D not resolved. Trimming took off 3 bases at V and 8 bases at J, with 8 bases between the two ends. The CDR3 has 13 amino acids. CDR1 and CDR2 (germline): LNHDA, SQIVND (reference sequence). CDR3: CASSIGGDSPLHF. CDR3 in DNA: TGTGCCAGTAGTATCGGCGGGGATTCACCCCTCCACTTT.

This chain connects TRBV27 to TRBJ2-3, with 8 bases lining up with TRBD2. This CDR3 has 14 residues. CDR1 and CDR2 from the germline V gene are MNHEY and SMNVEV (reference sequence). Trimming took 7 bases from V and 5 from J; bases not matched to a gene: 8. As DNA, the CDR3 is TGTGCCAGCACGCTCGGGGGGGCAAGAGATACGCAGTATTTT. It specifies CASTLGGARDTQYF.

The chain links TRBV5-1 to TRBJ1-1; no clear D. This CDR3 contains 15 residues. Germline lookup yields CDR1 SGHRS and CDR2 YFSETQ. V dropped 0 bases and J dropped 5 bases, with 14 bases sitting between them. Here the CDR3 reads CASSLDPGGSTEAFF. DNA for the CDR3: TGCGCCAGCAGCTTGGACCCGGGAGGGTCTACTGAAGCTTTCTTT.

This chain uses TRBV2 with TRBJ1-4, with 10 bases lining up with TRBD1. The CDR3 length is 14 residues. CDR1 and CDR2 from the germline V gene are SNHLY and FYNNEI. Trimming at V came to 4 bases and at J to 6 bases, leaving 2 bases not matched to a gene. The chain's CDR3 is CASSAGTGDEKLFF. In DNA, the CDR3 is TGTGCCAGCAGTGCTGGGACAGGGGATGAAAAACTGTTTTTT.

DNA for the CDR3: TGTGCCAGCAGCGTAGGTGTAGCGGGCGATACCTACGAGCAGTACTTC. Protein sequence: CASSVGVAGDTYEQYF. The V and J genes are TRBV9 and TRBJ2-7; 7 bases match TRBD2. The CDR3 totals 16 residues. V dropped 0 bases and J dropped 2; count of bases not matched to a gene: 8. From germline, CDR1 is SGDLS and CDR2 YYNGEE.

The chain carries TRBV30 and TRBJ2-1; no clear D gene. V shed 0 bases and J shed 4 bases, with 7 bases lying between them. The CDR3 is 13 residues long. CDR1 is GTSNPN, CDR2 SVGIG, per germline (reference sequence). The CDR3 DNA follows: TGTGCCTGGAGTGTCAACATTTACAATGAGCAGTTCTTC. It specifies CAWSVNIYNEQFF. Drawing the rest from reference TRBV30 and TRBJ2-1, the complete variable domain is SQTIHQWPATLVQPVGSPLSLECTVEGTSNPNLYWYRQAAGRGLQLLFYSVGIGQISSEVPQNLSASRPQDRQFILSSKKLLLSDSGFYLCAWSVNIYNEQFFGPGTRLTVL.

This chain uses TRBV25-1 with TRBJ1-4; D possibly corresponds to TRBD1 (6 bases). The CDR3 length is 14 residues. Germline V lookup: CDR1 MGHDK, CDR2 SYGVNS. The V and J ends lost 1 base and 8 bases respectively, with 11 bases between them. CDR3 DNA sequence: TGTGCCAGCAGTGAATTCAGGGGTTACGAAAAACTGTTTTTT. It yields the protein CASSEFRGYEKLFF.

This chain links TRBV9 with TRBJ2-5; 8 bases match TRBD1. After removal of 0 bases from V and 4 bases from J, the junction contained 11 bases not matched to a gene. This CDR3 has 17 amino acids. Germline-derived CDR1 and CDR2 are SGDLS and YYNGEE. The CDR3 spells CASSVGVGTGRGETQYF. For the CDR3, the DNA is TGTGCCAGCAGCGTAGGGGTTGGGACAGGCCGAGGAGAGACCCAGTACTTC.

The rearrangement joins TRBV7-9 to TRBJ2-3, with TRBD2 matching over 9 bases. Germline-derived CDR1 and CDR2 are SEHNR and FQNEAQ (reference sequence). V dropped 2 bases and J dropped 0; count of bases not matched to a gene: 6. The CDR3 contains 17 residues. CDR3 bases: TGTGCCAGCAGCTTATTCTTAGCGGGAGATAGCACAGATACGCAGTATTTT. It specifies CASSLFLAGDSTDTQYF.

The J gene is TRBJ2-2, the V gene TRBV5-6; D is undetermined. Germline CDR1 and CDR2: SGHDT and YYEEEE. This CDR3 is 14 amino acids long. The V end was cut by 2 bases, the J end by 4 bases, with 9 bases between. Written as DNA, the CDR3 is TGTGCCAGCAGCTTCCTTACTGGCACCGGGGAGCTGTTTTTT. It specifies CASSFLTGTGELFF.

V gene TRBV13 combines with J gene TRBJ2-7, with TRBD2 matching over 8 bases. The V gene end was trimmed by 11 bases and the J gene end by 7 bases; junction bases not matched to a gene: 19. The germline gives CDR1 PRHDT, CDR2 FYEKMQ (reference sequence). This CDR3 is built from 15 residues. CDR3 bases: TGTGCCTGCTCGGGCTTAGGCGGGGGGCAGCTGGAGCAGTACTTC. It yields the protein CACSGLGGGQLEQYF.

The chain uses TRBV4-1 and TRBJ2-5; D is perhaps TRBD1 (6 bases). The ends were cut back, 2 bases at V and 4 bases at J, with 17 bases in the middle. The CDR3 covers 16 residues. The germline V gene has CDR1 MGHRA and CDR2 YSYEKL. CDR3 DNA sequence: TGCGCCAGCAGCCAAACGACAGGTTTCGGCAGAGAGACCCAGTACTTC. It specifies CASSQTTGFGRETQYF.

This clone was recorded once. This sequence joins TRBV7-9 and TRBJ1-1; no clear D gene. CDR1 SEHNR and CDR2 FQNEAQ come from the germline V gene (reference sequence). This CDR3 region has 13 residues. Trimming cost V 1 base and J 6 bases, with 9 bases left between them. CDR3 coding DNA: TGTGCCAGCAGCTTAGGTACGGGAGCTGAAGCTTTCTTT. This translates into CASSLGTGAEAFF.

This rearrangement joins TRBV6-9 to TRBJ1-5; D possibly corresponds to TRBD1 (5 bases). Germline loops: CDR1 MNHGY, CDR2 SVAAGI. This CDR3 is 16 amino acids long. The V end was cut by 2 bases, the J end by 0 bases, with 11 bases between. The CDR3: CASSYDPGNSNQPQHF. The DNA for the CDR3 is TGTGCCAGCAGTTATGATCCAGGGAATAGCAATCAGCCCCAGCATTTT.

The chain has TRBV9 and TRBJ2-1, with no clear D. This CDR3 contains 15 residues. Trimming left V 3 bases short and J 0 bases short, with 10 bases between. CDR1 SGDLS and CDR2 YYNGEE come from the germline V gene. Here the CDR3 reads CASSAESGSYNEQFF. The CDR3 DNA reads TGTGCCAGCAGCGCCGAATCGGGCTCCTACAATGAGCAGTTCTTC.

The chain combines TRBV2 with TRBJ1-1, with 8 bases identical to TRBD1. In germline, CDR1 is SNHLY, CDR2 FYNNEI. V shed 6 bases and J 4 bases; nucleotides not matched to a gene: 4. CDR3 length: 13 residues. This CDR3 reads CASSGQGSTEAFF. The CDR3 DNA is TGTGCCAGCAGCGGACAGGGAAGCACTGAAGCTTTCTTT.

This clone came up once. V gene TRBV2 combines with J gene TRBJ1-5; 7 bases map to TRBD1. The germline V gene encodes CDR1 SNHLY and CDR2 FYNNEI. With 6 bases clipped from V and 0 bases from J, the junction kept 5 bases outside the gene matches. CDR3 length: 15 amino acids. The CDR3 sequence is CASRATGNSNQPQHF. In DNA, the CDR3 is TGTGCCAGCAGGGCGACAGGGAATAGCAATCAGCCCCAGCATTTT.

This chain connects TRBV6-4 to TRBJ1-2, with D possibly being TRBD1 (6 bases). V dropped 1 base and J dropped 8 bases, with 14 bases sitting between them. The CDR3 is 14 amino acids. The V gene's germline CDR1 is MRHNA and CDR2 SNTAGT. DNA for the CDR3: TGTGCCAGCAGTGACTGGGCAGGGGATGGAGGCTACACCTTC. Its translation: CASSDWAGDGGYTF.